Below, 18 T cell receptor beta chains from the same sample are listed, as sequenced in a study of beta chain features in type 1 diabetes. Regarding the study as a whole: Type 1 diabetes patients had moderately but significantly shorter TCRB CDR3s in all four CD4+ subsets.

These TCRs are of unknown antigen specificity. Expressed TCRB transcripts were sequenced because the isolated RNA had all been reverse transcribed beforehand. Data came from immunoSEQ multiplex PCR; TCRdb stores just in-frame clones and leaves some out. This sample has about 28,000 clones, with 65% found just once. Sequenced material: Tregs from blood. The origin of the receptors is a woman under 40 with type 1 diabetes.

This rearrangement joins TRBV5-1 to TRBJ1-1; 8 bases map to TRBD1. J was trimmed by 4 bases and V by 5 bases; bases with no gene match: 7. CDR3 length: 14 residues. Germline CDR1 SGHRS, CDR2 YFSETQ. CDR3 in DNA: TGCGCCAGCAGACAGACAGGGGATGGCACTGAAGCTTTCTTT. This translates into CASRQTGDGTEAFF.

As concerns this clone: The identical CDR3 is also encoded by other nucleotide sequences in the sample. This chain links TRBV5-1 with TRBJ2-3, with a tentative D call TRBD2 (6 bases). V lost 0 bases to trimming and J lost 0 bases, with 11 bases between them. The CDR3 consists of 16 residues. The germline V gene has CDR1 SGHRS and CDR2 YFSETQ. The DNA for the CDR3 is TGCGCCAGCAGCTTGGGGTTAGCGGAGAGCACAGATACGCAGTATTTT. Protein sequence: CASSLGLAESTDTQYF. The full variable domain, in which reference TRBV5-1 and TRBJ2-3 provide the parts outside the CDR3, is KAGVTQTPRYLIKTRGQQVTLSCSPISGHRSVSWYQQTPGQGLQFLFEYFSETQRNKGNFPGRFSGRQFSNSRSEMNVSTLELGDSALYLCASSLGLAESTDTQYFGPGTRLTVL.

The J gene is TRBJ1-3, the V gene TRBV28, with D unresolved. Per the germline V gene, CDR1 is MDHEN and CDR2 is SYDVKM. The CDR3 length is 14 residues. V lost 2 bases to trimming and J lost 0 bases, with 5 bases between them. CDR3 in DNA: TGTGCCAGCAGTTTAGGCGGCTCTGGAAACACCATATATTTT. This codes for CASSLGGSGNTIYF.

The DNA of the CDR3 is TGTGCCAGCTCACCACCGGCAGAGAGGGGGCAAGGCTACACCTTC. Amino acid sequence: CASSPPAERGQGYTF. The V call is TRBV18, the J call TRBJ1-2; 7 nucleotides align to TRBD1. Trimming removed 0 bases from V and 8 bases from J; junction bases left unmatched: 9. This CDR3 spans 15 amino acids. CDR1 and CDR2 (germline): KGHSH, LQKENI.

This sequence joins TRBV7-6 and TRBJ1-3; D perhaps matches TRBD1 (5 bases). This CDR3 contains 16 residues. Per germline, CDR1 SGHVS and CDR2 FNYEAQ. V shed 0 bases and J shed 1 base, with 10 bases lying between them. The CDR3 sequence is CASSLAGQGSGNTIYF. CDR3 nucleotides: TGTGCCAGCAGCTTAGCGGGGCAGGGATCTGGAAACACCATATATTTT.

This chain uses TRBV4-3 with TRBJ2-2, with 9 nucleotides matching TRBD1. The CDR3 is 16 amino acids. The junction had 6 bases not matched to a gene; V was cut back by 3 bases and J by 4 bases. Germline CDR1 is LGHNA and CDR2 is YSLEER. DNA for the CDR3: TGCGCCAGCAGCCAGGCACAGGGGGCCGTCACCGGGGAGCTGTTTTTT. Translation: CASSQAQGAVTGELFF.

The chain has TRBV9 and TRBJ1-5; 7 bases align to TRBD1. The V and J ends lost 0 bases and 5 bases, in that order; junction bases with no gene match: 5. CDR1 SGDLS and CDR2 YYNGEE come from the germline V gene. This CDR3 has 15 residues. The CDR3 DNA follows: TGTGCCAGCAGCGTAGGGGCAGGGGGTTATCAGCCCCAGCATTTT. Its translation is CASSVGAGGYQPQHF.

This rearrangement joins TRBV7-3 to TRBJ2-3, with 9 bases identical to TRBD2. Germline V gene data show CDR1 as SGHTA and CDR2 as FQGTGA. With 5 bases clipped from V and 2 bases from J, the junction kept 8 bases outside the gene matches. The CDR3 loop spans 16 amino acids. Here the CDR3 DNA reads TGTGCCAGCAGCCCTTCCGGACTAGCGACCACAGATACGCAGTATTTT. Its protein is CASSPSGLATTDTQYF.

The CDR3 reads CASSLAGETQYF. The CDR3 DNA reads as TGCGCCAGCAGCTTGGCGGGGGAGACCCAGTACTTC. The V gene is TRBV5-1, the J gene TRBJ2-5, with a weak D call TRBD2 (5 bases). The V gene lost 0 bases and the J gene lost 5 bases, with 5 bases spanning the gap. The CDR3 extends over 12 amino acids. Germline V gene sequence: CDR1 SGHRS, CDR2 YFSETQ.

The gene calls are TRBV18 and TRBJ1-5; 8 nucleotides line up with TRBD1. The trim removed 1 base at V and 0 bases at J, leaving 5 bases unmatched. CDR3 length: 17 residues. CDR1 KGHSH and CDR2 LQKENI come from the germline V gene. The CDR3 loop reads CASSPLRTGNSNQPQHF. The CDR3 nucleotides read TGTGCCAGCTCACCACTTCGGACAGGGAATAGCAATCAGCCCCAGCATTTT.

Judged by abundance, this clone is medium-sized (0.01 to 0.1%). The V and J genes are TRBV7-9 and TRBJ2-7, with unresolved D. CDR1 is SEHNR and CDR2 is FQNEAQ in the germline V gene (reference sequence). The CDR3 runs 15 residues. V dropped 6 bases and J dropped 0 bases, with 15 bases sitting between them. The CDR3 coding sequence is TGTGCCAGCAGTCCCTCGGTGTACAGCTCCTACGAGCAGTACTTC. This gives the protein CASSPSVYSSYEQYF.

V gene TRBV19 combines with J gene TRBJ2-1; 7 nucleotides line up with TRBD2. This CDR3 region has 15 residues. Unmatched junction bases numbered 6, after V lost 6 bases and J lost 1 base. CDR1 LNHDA and CDR2 SQIVND come from the germline V gene (reference sequence). The CDR3 DNA reads as TGTGCCAGTAGGCCGTCTAGCGGATCCTACAATGAGCAGTTCTTC. Protein: CASRPSSGSYNEQFF. The variable domain in full, with the rest retrieved from reference TRBV19 and TRBJ2-1, is DGGITQSPKYLFRKEGQNVTLSCEQNLNHDAMYWYRQDPGQGLRLIYYSQIVNDFQKGDIAEGYSVSREKKESFPLTVTSAQKNPTAFYLCASRPSSGSYNEQFFGPGTRLTVL.

The chain has TRBV5-1 and TRBJ2-7; TRBD2 matches 7 bases. V lost 1 base and J lost 5; bases outside the gene matches: 12. Germline CDR1 and CDR2: SGHRS and YFSETQ. The CDR3 spans 16 residues. The DNA of the CDR3 is TGCGCCAGCAGCTTGCAGTCGTCTAGCGGTTCGGACGAGCAGTACTTC. Translation gives CASSLQSSSGSDEQYF.

This clone showed up just a few times. V gene TRBV10-1 combines with J gene TRBJ2-1; 12 nucleotides align to TRBD2. The CDR3 runs 15 residues. V dropped 3 bases and J dropped 5; count of bases not matched to a gene: 2. Germline-derived CDR1 and CDR2 are WNHNN and SYGVQD (reference sequence). The CDR3 region has the DNA TGCGCCAGCAGTGACGGGACTAGCGGGCACAATGAGCAGTTCTTC. Translated, it gives CASSDGTSGHNEQFF.

This rearrangement joins TRBV6-5 to TRBJ1-2, with a possible D match to TRBD1 (5 bases). CDR1 and CDR2 from the germline V gene are MNHEY and SVGAGI. The CDR3 sequence is 14 residues long. Trimming took off 6 bases at V and 5 bases at J, with 16 bases between the two ends. The CDR3 spells CASRISSAGYGYTF. CDR3 sequence (DNA): TGTGCCAGCAGAATTTCGTCCGCAGGGTATGGCTACACCTTC.

This clone was observed a few times. The chain joins TRBV18 to TRBJ2-2; 11 positions agree with TRBD1. Germline CDR1 reads KGHSH; CDR2 reads LQKENI. The CDR3 is 15 amino acids. The J segment lost 4 bases and the V segment lost 3 bases, leaving 1 base of the junction unmatched. The CDR3 DNA reads as TGTGCCAGCTCACCCGGGACAGGGGGCACCGGGGAGCTGTTTTTT. Amino acid sequence: CASSPGTGGTGELFF.

This clone was detected a few times. Other nucleotide sequences in the sample specify the same CDR3. J is TRBJ2-1 and V is TRBV27; 9 bases align to TRBD2. This CDR3 contains 16 residues. V lost 6 bases, J lost 0 bases, and 6 bases stayed unmatched. CDR1 and CDR2 (germline): MNHEY, SMNVEV (reference sequence). The CDR3 is CASRQTSGGSYNEQFF. In DNA form, the CDR3 reads TGTGCCAGCAGGCAGACTAGCGGAGGCTCCTACAATGAGCAGTTCTTC.

This chain links TRBV13 with TRBJ1-2; D perhaps matches TRBD1 (6 bases). Per germline, CDR1 PRHDT and CDR2 FYEKMQ (reference sequence). Trimming left V 5 bases short and J 6 bases short, with 19 bases between. The CDR3 totals 15 residues. As DNA, the CDR3 is TGTGCCAGCAGCCACTATTTCGGGACATCCCATGGCTACACCTTC. This encodes CASSHYFGTSHGYTF.